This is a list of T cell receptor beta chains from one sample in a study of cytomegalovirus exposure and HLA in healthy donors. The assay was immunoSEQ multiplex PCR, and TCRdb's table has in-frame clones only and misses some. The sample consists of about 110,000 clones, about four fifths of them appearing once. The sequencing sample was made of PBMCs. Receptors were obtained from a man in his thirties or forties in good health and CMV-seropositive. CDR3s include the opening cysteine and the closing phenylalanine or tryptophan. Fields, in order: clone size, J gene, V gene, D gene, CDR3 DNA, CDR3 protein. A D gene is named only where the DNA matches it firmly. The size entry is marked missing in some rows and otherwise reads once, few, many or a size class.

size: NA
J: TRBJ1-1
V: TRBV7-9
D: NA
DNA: TGTGCCAGCAGCTTTAATCTTAACACTGAAGCTTTCTTT
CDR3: CASSFNLNTEAFF

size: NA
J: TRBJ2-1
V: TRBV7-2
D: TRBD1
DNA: TGTGCCAGCAGCTTAGCATTAGGGGGCGCTACCAATGAGCAGTTCTTC
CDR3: CASSLALGGATNEQFF

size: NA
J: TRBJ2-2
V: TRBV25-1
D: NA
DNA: TGTGCCAGCAGTGAATATGGGACAACCACCGGGGAGCTGTTTTTT
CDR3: CASSEYGTTTGELFF

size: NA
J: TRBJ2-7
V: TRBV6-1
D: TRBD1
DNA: TGTGCCAGCAGTGGGGGATTAGGACAGGGCCGATACGAGCAGTACTTC
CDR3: CASSGGLGQGRYEQYF

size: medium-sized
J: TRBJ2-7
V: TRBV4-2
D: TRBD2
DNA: TGTGCCAGCAGCCAAGAAAGCGGGGGGTCCGACGAGCAGTACTTC
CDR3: CASSQESGGSDEQYF

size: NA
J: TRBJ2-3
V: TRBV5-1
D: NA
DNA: TGCGCCAGCAGCTTCCCTTCGGATACGCAGTATTTT
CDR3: CASSFPSDTQYF

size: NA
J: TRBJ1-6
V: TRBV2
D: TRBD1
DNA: TGTGCCAGCAGAACCCGACAGGGGGCGAATTCACCCCTCCACTTT
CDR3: CASRTRQGANSPLHF

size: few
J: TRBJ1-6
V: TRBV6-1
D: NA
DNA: TGTGCCAGCAGTGGACGGACAGATATAAATTCACCCCTCCACTTT
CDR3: CASSGRTDINSPLHF

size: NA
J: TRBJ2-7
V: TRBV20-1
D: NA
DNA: TGCAGTGCATGGAACAGGGCCGAGCAGTACTTC
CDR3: CSAWNRAEQYF

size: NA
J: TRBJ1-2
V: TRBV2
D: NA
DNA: TGTGCCAGCAGCGGTGCGGGCCTTTACTATGGCTACACCTTC
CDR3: CASSGAGLYYGYTF

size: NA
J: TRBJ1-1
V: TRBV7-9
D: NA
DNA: TGTTCCAGCAGCTTAGTGGGGGCGCGGAACACTGAAGCTTTCTTT
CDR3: CSSSLVGARNTEAFF

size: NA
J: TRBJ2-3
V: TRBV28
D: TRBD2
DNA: TGTGCCAGCAGTCCTAGACTAGCGGGCCCAGATACGCAGTATTTT
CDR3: CASSPRLAGPDTQYF

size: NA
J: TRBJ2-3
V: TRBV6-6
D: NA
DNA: TGCGCCAGCAGTTACGGCGGTCAGAACACAGATACGCAGTATTTT
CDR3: CASSYGGQNTDTQYF

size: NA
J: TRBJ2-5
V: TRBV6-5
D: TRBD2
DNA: TGTGCCAGCAGTTTCCAAACAAGCGGGAAAGAGACCCAGTACTTC
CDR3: CASSFQTSGKETQYF

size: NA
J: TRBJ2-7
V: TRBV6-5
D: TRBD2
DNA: TGTGCCAGCAGACTTCTAGCGGGGGCCTCCTACGAGCAGTACTTC
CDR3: CASRLLAGASYEQYF

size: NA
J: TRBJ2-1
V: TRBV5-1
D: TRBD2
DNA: TGCGCCAGCAGTCGGAGCGGGGGAACCTCCTACAATGAGCAGTTCTTC
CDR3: CASSRSGGTSYNEQFF

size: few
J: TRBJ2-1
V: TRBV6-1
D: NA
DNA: TGTGCCAGCAGTTCCGGTCGGGAGAATGAGCAGTTCTTC
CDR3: CASSSGRENEQFF

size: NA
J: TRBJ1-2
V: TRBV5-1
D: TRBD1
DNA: TGCGCCAGCAGCTTGGGGGGACCGGGACAGCGATATGGCTACACCTTC
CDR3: CASSLGGPGQRYGYTF

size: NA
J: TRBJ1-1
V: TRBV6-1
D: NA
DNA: TGTGCCAGCAATCCGTCGCGGAACACTGAAGCTTTCTTT
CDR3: CASNPSRNTEAFF

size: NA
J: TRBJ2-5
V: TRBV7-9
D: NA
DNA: TGTGCCAGCAGCTTAGTAGCAGCGGTGGGGGAGACCCAGTACTTC
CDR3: CASSLVAAVGETQYF

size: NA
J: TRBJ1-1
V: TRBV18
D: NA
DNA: TGTGCCAGCTCACCAAGTCAAACGGGATTCCACACTGAAGCTTTCTTT
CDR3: CASSPSQTGFHTEAFF

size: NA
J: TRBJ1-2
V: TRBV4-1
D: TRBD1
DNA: TGCGCCAGCAGCCAAGGGTTAAGAAAACAGGGGGCGAACTATGGCTACACCTTC
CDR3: CASSQGLRKQGANYGYTF

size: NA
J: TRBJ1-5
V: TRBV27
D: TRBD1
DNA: TGTGCCAGCAGGCCGCAGGGGGAACAGCCCCAGCATTTT
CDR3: CASRPQGEQPQHF

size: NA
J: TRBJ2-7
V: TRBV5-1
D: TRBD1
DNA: TGCGCCAGCAGCCGGACCAGACAGGGGCGGTACGAGCAGTACTTC
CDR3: CASSRTRQGRYEQYF

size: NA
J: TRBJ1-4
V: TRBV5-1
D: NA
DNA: TGCGCCAGCACCTTGCTTGGGGCGAATAATGAAAAACTGTTTTTT
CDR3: CASTLLGANNEKLFF

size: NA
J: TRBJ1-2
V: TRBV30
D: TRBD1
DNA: TGTGCCTGGAGTTCACAGGGGGTAGGAGGCTACACCTTC
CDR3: CAWSSQGVGGYTF

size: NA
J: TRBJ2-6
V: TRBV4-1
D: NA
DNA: TGCGCCAGCAGCCAAGTAAGGTTGAGTTCCCCCTCTGGGGCCAACGGCCTGACTTTC
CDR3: CASSQVRLSSPSGANGLTF

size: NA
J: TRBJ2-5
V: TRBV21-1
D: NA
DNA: TGTGCCAGCAGCAAAGTGGAGAGAGAAGAGACCCAGTACTTC
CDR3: CASSKVEREETQYF

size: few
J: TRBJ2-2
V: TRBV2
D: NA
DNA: TGTGCCAGCAGTGAAAGGGGCACCGGGGAGCTGTTTTTT
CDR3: CASSERGTGELFF

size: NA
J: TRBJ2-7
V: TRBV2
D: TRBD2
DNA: TGTGCCAGCAGTGAAGTCGGACTAGCGGGGAACGAGCAGTACTTC
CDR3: CASSEVGLAGNEQYF

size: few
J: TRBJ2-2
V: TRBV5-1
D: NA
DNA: TGCGCCAGCAGCTTGGGGACCGGGGGAACCGGGGAGCTGTTTTTT
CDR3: CASSLGTGGTGELFF

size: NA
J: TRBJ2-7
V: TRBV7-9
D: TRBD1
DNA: TGTGCCAGCAGCGCTATTACAGGGGGCGAGCAGTACTTC
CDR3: CASSAITGGEQYF

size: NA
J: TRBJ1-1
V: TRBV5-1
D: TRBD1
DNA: TGCGCCAGCAGCTTCGGGACAGGGTTGGTCACTGAAGCTTTCTTT
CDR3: CASSFGTGLVTEAFF

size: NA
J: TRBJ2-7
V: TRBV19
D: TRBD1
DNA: TGTGCCAGTAGTATAGGGACAGGGGCCCTCTCTGAGCAGTACTTC
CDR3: CASSIGTGALSEQYF

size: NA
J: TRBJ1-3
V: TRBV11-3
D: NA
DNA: TGTGCCAGCAGTCGAGCTCCGGGGGAATCGGGAAACACCATATATTTT
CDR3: CASSRAPGESGNTIYF

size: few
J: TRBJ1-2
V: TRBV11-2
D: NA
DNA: TGTGCCAGCAGCTCCGTAAAGTGGGGGGGGCCCAACTATGGCTACACCTTC
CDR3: CASSSVKWGGPNYGYTF

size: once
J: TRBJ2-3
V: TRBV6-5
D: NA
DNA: TGTGCCAGCAGGCAGACAGAAGATACGCAGTATTTT
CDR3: CASRQTEDTQYF

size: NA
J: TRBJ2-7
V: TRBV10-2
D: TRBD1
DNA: TGCGCCAGCAGTGAATTTGAAGGGGCTCCGGGACAGGGTGACTACGAGCAGTACTTC
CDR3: CASSEFEGAPGQGDYEQYF

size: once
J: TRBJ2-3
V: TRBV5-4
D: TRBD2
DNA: TGTGCCAGCAGCTTTCCTAGCGGGGGGAATACGCAGTATTTT
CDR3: CASSFPSGGNTQYF

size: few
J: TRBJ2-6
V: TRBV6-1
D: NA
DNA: TGTGCCAGCAGTGTAGGGGACTCTGGGGCCAACGTCCTGACTTTC
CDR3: CASSVGDSGANVLTF

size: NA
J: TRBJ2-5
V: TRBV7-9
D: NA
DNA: TGTGCCAGCAGACAGGGACATCTCCAAGAGACCCAGTACTTC
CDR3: CASRQGHLQETQYF

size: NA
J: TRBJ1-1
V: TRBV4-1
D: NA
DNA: TGCGCCAGCAGCCAAGTGAGGGTGAGGACTGAAGCTTTCTTT
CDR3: CASSQVRVRTEAFF

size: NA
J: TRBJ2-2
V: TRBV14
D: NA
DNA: TGTGCCAGCAGCCAATTTAAGGGGGCCGGGGAGCTGTTTTTT
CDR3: CASSQFKGAGELFF